A single sample gave rise to the 9 T cell receptor beta chains below, sequenced in a study of cytomegalovirus exposure and HLA in healthy donors. PCR used 60 Vbeta primers and 13 Jbeta primers. Here immunoSEQ multiplex PCR was the method, and the copy in TCRdb shows in-frame clones only, minus some. The top ten hold 1.5% to 2% of the sample, which has around 140,000 clones, around 73% seen once. Sequencing was done on a sample of PBMCs. The receptors were sampled from a female donor in good health and CMV-seronegative.

The V call is TRBV2, the J call TRBJ1-2; 7 bases fit TRBD1. The CDR3 is made up of 15 amino acids. With V trimmed by 4 bases and J by 4 bases, 9 bases remained unmatched. Germline loops: CDR1 SNHLY, CDR2 FYNNEI. The CDR3 region has the DNA TGTGCCAGCAGTGTTGACAGGGCTATAGTCTATGGCTACACCTTC. Amino acids: CASSVDRAIVYGYTF.

The chain couples TRBV29-1 to TRBJ1-1, with 8 bases that match TRBD1. Per the germline V gene, CDR1 is SQVTM and CDR2 is ANQGSEA. This CDR3 region has 12 residues. J gave up 5 bases and V 4 bases, and 3 bases lay outside the gene matches. The CDR3: CSVVQGATEAFF. DNA of the CDR3: TGCAGCGTTGTGCAGGGGGCAACTGAAGCTTTCTTT.

The chain recombines TRBV7-9 with TRBJ2-1; D may be TRBD2 (5 bases). Trimming took off 5 bases at V and 8 bases at J, with 10 bases between the two ends. The germline V gene encodes CDR1 SEHNR and CDR2 FQNEAQ (reference sequence). The length of the CDR3 is 12 residues. CDR3: CASSRGSDEQFF. DNA for the CDR3: TGTGCCAGCAGCCGAGGGTCGGATGAGCAGTTCTTC.

The chain recombines TRBV5-6 with TRBJ2-7; the match to TRBD1 covers 7 bases. Germline CDR1 reads SGHDT; CDR2 reads YYEEEE. V lost 2 bases, J lost 1 base, and 9 bases stayed unmatched. The length of the CDR3 is 16 residues. The CDR3 reads CASSFSRDSPSYEQYF. CDR3 coding DNA: TGTGCCAGCAGCTTCAGCCGGGACAGCCCGTCCTACGAGCAGTACTTC.

This chain uses TRBV27 with TRBJ2-2; D perhaps matches TRBD1 (6 bases). Germline CDR1 MNHEY, CDR2 SMNVEV (reference sequence). V was trimmed by 2 bases and J by 4 bases, leaving 8 bases between them. The CDR3 sequence is 14 residues long. CDR3 sequence (DNA): TGTGCCAGCAGTTTAGGACAGTTCACCGGGGAGCTGTTTTTT. Protein product: CASSLGQFTGELFF.

The chain links TRBV2 to TRBJ2-1; D uncertain. The V and J ends lost 3 bases and 9 bases respectively, with 6 bases between them. The CDR3 sequence is 11 residues long. The germline V gene encodes CDR1 SNHLY and CDR2 FYNNEI. DNA for the CDR3: TGTGCCAGCAGTGAGATGAGTGAGCAGTTCTTC. It yields the protein CASSEMSEQFF.

This clone was counted a single time. The CDR3 here is CASSSHRDRGVSEQFF. The CDR3 DNA follows: TGTGCCAGCAGCTCACACCGGGACAGGGGTGTTAGTGAGCAGTTCTTC. The V call is TRBV7-3, the J call TRBJ2-1; 10 bases are shared with TRBD1. The junction had 12 bases not matched to a gene; V was cut back by 4 bases and J by 9 bases. This CDR3 is 16 amino acids long. Germline CDR1 is SGHTA and CDR2 is FQGTGA. The full variable domain, in which reference TRBV7-3 and TRBJ2-1 provide the parts outside the CDR3, is GAGVSQTPSNKVTEKGKYVELRCDPISGHTALYWYRQSLGQGPEFLIYFQGTGAADDSGLPNDRFFAVRPEGSVSTLKIQRTERGDSAVYLCASSSHRDRGVSEQFFGPGTRLTVL.

The chain links TRBV6-5 to TRBJ1-2; a possible D gene is TRBD1 (6 bases). The CDR3 is 14 amino acids. Germline V gives CDR1 MNHEY, CDR2 SVGAGI. V shed 6 bases and J shed 8 bases, with 19 bases lying between them. The CDR3 DNA follows: TGTGCCAGCAGGAGACAGGCATCCTACGTCGGCTACACCTTC. This gives the protein CASRRQASYVGYTF.

The chain has TRBV5-1 and TRBJ1-1; 9 bases map to TRBD1. This CDR3 has 16 amino acids. J was trimmed by 0 bases and V by 2 bases; bases with no gene match: 5. The germline V gene has CDR1 SGHRS and CDR2 YFSETQ. The CDR3 loop is CASSFRTGALNTEAFF. CDR3 in DNA: TGCGCCAGCAGCTTCCGGACAGGGGCTCTGAACACTGAAGCTTTCTTT.